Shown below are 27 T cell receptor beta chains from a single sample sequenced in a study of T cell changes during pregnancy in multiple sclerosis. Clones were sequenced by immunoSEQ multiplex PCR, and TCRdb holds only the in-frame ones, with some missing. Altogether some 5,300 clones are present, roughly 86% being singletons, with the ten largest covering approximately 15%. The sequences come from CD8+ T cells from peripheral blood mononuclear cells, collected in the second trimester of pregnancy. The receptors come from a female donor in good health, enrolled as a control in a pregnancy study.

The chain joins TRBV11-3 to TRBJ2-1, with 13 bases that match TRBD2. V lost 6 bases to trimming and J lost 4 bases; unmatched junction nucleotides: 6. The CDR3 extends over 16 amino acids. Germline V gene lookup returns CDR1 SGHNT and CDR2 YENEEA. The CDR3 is CASSHPGLAGYNEQFF. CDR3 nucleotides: TGTGCCAGCAGTCACCCGGGACTAGCGGGGTACAATGAGCAGTTCTTC.

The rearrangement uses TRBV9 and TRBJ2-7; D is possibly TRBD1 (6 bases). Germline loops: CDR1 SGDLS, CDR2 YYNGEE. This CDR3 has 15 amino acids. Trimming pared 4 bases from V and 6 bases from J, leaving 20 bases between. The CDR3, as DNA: TGTGCCAGCAGCCCCTCTGGGACAATGAATGGCGAGCAGTACTTC. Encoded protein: CASSPSGTMNGEQYF.

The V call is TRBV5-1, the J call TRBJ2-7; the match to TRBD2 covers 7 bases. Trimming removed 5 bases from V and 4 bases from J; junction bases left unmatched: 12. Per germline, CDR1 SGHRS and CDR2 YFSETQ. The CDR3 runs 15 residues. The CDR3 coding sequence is TGCGCCAGCAGTTCCGGGACTACCACTCTTTACGAGCAGTACTTC. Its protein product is CASSSGTTTLYEQYF.

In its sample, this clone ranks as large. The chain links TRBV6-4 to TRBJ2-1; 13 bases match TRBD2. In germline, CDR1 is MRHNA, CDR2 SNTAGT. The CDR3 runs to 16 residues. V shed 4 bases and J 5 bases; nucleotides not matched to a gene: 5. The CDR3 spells CASSVTGTSGNNEQFF. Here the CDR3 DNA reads TGTGCCAGCAGTGTAACCGGGACTAGCGGGAACAATGAGCAGTTCTTC.

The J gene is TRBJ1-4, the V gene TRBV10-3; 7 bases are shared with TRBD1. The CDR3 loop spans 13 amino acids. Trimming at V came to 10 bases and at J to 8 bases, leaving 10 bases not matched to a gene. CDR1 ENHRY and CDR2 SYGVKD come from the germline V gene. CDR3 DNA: TGTGCCACAACAGGGGTGGGAGACGAAAAACTGTTTTTT. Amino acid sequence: CATTGVGDEKLFF.

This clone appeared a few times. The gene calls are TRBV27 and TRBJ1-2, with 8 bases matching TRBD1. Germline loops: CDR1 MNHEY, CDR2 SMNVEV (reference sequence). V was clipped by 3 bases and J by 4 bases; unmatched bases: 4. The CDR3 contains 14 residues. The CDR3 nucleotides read TGTGCCAGCAGTTTCTCCGGACAGGGCTATGGCTACACCTTC. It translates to CASSFSGQGYGYTF.

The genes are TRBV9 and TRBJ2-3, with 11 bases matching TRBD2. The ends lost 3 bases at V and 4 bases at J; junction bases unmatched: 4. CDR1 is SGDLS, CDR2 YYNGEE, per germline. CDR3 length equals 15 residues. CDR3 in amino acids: CASSGSGRGADTQYF. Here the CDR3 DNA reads TGTGCCAGCAGCGGTAGCGGGAGGGGGGCAGATACGCAGTATTTT.

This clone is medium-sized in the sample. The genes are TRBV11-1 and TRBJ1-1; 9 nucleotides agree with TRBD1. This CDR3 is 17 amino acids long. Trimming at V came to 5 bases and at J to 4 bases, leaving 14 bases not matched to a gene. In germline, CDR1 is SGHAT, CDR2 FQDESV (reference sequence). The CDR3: CASSETTGQGLGTEAFF. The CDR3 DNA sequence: TGTGCCAGCAGCGAGACAACTGGACAGGGGCTAGGCACTGAAGCTTTCTTT.

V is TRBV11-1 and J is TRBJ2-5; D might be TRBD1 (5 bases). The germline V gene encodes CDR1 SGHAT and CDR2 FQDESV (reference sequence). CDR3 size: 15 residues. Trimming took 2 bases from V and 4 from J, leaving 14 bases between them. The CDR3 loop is CASSLSDRGGETQYF. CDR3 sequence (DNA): TGTGCCAGCAGCTTAAGTGATAGGGGTGGAGAGACCCAGTACTTC.

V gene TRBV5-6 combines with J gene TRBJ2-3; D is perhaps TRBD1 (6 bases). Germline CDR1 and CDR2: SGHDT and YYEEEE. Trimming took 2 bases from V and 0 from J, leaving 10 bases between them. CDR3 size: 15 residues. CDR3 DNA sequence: TGTGCCAGCAGCTTTAACAGGGCTAGCACAGATACGCAGTATTTT. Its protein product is CASSFNRASTDTQYF.

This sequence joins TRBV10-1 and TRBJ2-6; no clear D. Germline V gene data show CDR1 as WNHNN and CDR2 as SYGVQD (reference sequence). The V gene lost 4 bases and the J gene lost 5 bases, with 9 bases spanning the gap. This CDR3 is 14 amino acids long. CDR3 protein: CASSAQSRANVLTF. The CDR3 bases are TGCGCCAGCAGTGCACAAAGTCGGGCCAACGTCCTGACTTTC.

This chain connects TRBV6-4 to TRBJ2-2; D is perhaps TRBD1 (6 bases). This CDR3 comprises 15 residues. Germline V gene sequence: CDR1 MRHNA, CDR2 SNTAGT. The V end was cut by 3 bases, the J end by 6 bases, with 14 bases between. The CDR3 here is CASSDTGNMAGELFF. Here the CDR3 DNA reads TGTGCCAGCAGTGATACAGGGAATATGGCCGGGGAGCTGTTTTTT.

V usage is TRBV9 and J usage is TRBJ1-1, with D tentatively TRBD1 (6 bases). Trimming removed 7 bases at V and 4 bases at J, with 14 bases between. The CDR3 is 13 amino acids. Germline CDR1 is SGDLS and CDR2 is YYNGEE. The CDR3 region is CASGDKQPTEAFF. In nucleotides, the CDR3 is TGTGCCAGCGGGGACAAACAGCCCACTGAAGCTTTCTTT.

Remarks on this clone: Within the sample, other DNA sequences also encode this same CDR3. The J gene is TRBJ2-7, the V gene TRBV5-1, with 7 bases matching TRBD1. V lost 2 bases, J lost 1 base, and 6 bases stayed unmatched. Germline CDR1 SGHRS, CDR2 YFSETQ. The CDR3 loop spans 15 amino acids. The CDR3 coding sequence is TGCGCCAGCAGCTTCGGGCAGGGGGTTTCCTACGAGCAGTACTTC. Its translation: CASSFGQGVSYEQYF.

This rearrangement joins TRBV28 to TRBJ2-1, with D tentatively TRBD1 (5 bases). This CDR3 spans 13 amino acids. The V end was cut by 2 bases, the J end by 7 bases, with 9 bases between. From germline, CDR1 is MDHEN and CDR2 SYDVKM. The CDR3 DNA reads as TGTGCCAGCAGTTTAATAAAGGGGAATGAGCAGTTCTTC. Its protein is CASSLIKGNEQFF.

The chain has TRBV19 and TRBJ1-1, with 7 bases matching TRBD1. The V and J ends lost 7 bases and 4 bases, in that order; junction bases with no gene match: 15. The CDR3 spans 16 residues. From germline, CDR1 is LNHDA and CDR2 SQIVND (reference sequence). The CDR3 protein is CASIPLRQGTGTEAFF. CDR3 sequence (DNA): TGTGCCAGTATCCCCCTTCGACAGGGAACGGGCACTGAAGCTTTCTTT.

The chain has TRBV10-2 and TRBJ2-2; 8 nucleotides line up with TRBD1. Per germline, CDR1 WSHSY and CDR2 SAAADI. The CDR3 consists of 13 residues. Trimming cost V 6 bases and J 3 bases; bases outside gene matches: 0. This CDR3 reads CASRDRDTGELFF. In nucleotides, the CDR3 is TGCGCCAGCAGGGACAGGGACACCGGGGAGCTGTTTTTT.

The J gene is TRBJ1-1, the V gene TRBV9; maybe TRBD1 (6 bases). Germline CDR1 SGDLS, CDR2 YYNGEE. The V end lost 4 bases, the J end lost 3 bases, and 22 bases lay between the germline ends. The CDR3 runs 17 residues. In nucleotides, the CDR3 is TGTGCCAGCAGCTCCAACCGGGATAACAGACAGGACACTGAAGCTTTCTTT. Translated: CASSSNRDNRQDTEAFF. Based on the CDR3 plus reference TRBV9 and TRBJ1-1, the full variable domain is DSGVTQTPKHLITATGQRVTLRCSPRSGDLSVYWYQQSLDQGLQFLIQYYNGEERAKGNILERFSAQQFPDLHSELNLSSLELGDSALYFCASSSNRDNRQDTEAFFGQGTRLTVV.

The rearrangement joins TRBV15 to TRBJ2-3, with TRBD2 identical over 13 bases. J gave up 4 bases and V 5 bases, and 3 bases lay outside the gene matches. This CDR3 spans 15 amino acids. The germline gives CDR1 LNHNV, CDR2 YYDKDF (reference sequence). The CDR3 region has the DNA TGTGCCACCAGCCCGGGACTAGCGGGATCAGATACGCAGTATTTT. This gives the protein CATSPGLAGSDTQYF.

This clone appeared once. In DNA form, the CDR3 reads TGTGCCAGTAGTATGGCCAGGGTGGACTATGGCTACACCTTC. Amino acid sequence: CASSMARVDYGYTF. The V and J genes are TRBV19 and TRBJ1-2, with D perhaps TRBD1 (5 bases). The CDR3 consists of 14 residues. V shed 3 bases and J shed 3 bases, with 11 bases lying between them. Germline-derived CDR1 and CDR2 are LNHDA and SQIVND (reference sequence).

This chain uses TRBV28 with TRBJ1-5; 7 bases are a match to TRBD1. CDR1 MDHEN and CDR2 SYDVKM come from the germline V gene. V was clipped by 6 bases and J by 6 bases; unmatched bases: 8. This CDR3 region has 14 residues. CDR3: CASSSGSGGQPQHF. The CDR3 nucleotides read TGTGCCAGCAGCTCAGGGTCAGGGGGTCAGCCCCAGCATTTT.

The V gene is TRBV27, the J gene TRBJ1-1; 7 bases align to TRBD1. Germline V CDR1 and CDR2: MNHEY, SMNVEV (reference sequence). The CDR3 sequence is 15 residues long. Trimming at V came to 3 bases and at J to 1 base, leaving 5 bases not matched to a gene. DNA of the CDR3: TGTGCCAGCAGTTTGACAGGGACTGAGAACACTGAAGCTTTCTTT. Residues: CASSLTGTENTEAFF.

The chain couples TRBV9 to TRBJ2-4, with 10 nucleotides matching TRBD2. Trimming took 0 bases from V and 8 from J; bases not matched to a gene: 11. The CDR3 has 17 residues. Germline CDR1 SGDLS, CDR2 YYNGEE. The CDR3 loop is CASSVASGGSGGDIQYF. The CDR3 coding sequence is TGTGCCAGCAGCGTAGCTAGCGGGGGTTCTGGTGGAGACATTCAGTACTTC.

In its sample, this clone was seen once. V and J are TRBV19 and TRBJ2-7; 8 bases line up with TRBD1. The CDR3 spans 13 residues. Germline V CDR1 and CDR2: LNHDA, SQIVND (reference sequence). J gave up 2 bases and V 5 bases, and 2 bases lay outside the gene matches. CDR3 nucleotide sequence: TGTGCCAGTAGTCCAGGGGGCCCCTACGAGCAGTACTTC. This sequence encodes CASSPGGPYEQYF.

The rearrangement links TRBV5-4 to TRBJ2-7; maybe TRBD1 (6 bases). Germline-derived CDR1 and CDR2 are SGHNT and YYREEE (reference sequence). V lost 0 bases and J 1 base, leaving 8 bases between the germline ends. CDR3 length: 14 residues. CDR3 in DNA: TGTGCCAGCAGCTTGGCCCAGGGGTCCTACGAGCAGTACTTC. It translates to CASSLAQGSYEQYF. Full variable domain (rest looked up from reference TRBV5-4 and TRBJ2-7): ETGVTQSPTHLIKTRGQQVTLRCSSQSGHNTVSWYQQALGQGPQFIFQYYREEENGRGNFPPRFSGLQFPNYSSELNVNALELDDSALYLCASSLAQGSYEQYFGPGTRLTVT.

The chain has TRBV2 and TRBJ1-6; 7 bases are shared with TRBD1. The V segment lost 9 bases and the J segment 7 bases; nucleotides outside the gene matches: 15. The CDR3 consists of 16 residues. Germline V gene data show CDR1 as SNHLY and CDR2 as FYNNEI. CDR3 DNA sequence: TGTGCCAGTAGGGGGGTGCGGGACAGAGTAAATTCACCCCTCCACTTT. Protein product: CASRGVRDRVNSPLHF.

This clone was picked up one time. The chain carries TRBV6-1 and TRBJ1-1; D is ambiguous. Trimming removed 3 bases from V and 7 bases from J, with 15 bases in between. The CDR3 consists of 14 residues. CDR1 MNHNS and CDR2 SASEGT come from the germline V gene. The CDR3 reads CASSEEVIVIEAFF. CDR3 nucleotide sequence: TGTGCCAGCAGTGAGGAGGTCATAGTAATTGAAGCTTTCTTT.